These 17 T cell receptor beta chains originate from one sample sequenced in a study of PD-1 blockade in classical Hodgkin lymphoma. Every patient had relapsed following autologous stem cell transplantation, and cohorts differed in brentuximab vedotin exposure. Libraries were prepared by immunoSEQ multiplex PCR; TCRdb keeps only in-frame clonotypes and omits some of them. In the table there are some 15,000 clones, about 80% of which are singletons. Sequencing was performed on peripheral blood mononuclear cells (PBMCs), taken at baseline. These receptors were collected from a human donor with classical Hodgkin lymphoma.

The chain carries TRBV5-1 and TRBJ2-5; D perhaps matches TRBD1 (6 bases). This CDR3 comprises 17 residues. Germline loops: CDR1 SGHRS, CDR2 YFSETQ. V dropped 5 bases and J dropped 5 bases, with 25 bases sitting between them. The DNA for the CDR3 is TGCGCCAGCAGAGGCAGGGGAGACGCAATAGCCGGGGAGACCCAGTACTTC. It codes for CASRGRGDAIAGETQYF.

This chain connects TRBV28 to TRBJ1-2, with D tentatively TRBD1 (5 bases). CDR1 is MDHEN, CDR2 SYDVKM, per germline. This CDR3 is built from 17 residues. The V end was cut by 5 bases, the J end by 0 bases, with 19 bases between. The CDR3 DNA reads TGTGCCAGCAGTCCTATGAGTGGGGGGAGCTCTAACTATGGCTACACCTTC. Encoded protein: CASSPMSGGSSNYGYTF.

The sample holds a few counts of this clone. This chain joins TRBV20-1 and TRBJ1-2, with 10 bases that match TRBD1. CDR1 is DFQATT, CDR2 SNEGSKA, per germline (reference sequence). V lost 5 bases to trimming and J lost 12 bases; unmatched junction nucleotides: 6. The CDR3 has 11 residues. The CDR3 region has the DNA TGCAGTGCTGTTAGGGACAGGGGCCACACCTTC. It codes for CSAVRDRGHTF.

The chain couples TRBV28 to TRBJ1-5; TRBD1 might be the D (5 bases). The CDR3 extends over 16 amino acids. Germline loops: CDR1 MDHEN, CDR2 SYDVKM. V was trimmed by 4 bases and J by 4 bases, leaving 17 bases between them. The CDR3 coding sequence is TGTGCCAGCAGTTCATTCGGGGGGGTAGGAAATCAGCCCCAGCATTTT. This gives the protein CASSSFGGVGNQPQHF. The entire variable domain, with the rest obtained from reference TRBV28 and TRBJ1-5, is as follows: DVKVTQSSRYLVKRTGEKVFLECVQDMDHENMFWYRQDPGLGLRLIYFSYDVKMKEKGDIPEGYSVSREKKERFSLILESASTNQTSMYLCASSSFGGVGNQPQHFGDGTRLSIL.

The sample holds a few counts of this clone. The V call is TRBV7-9, the J call TRBJ2-1; tentatively, D is TRBD1 or TRBD2 (6 bases each). The length of the CDR3 is 18 residues. Trimming took off 1 base at V and 9 bases at J, with 25 bases between the two ends. Germline loops: CDR1 SEHNR, CDR2 FQNEAQ (reference sequence). In DNA form, the CDR3 reads TGTGCCAGCAGCTTAGGTACGAGTGGTCCGGGGGCCGGGGGTGAGCAGTTCTTC. This gives the protein CASSLGTSGPGAGGEQFF.

This chain uses TRBV5-1 with TRBJ1-1; 7 bases line up with TRBD1. The CDR3 runs 15 residues. V lost 4 bases and J lost 3; bases outside the gene matches: 9. In germline, CDR1 is SGHRS, CDR2 YFSETQ. CDR3 sequence: CASSPLAQGDTEAFF. Written as DNA, the CDR3 is TGCGCCAGCAGCCCCCTTGCTCAGGGGGACACTGAAGCTTTCTTT.

The chain couples TRBV7-3 to TRBJ2-3, with a possible D match to TRBD2 (7 bases). The CDR3 contains 15 residues. V lost 1 base and J 3 bases, leaving 11 bases between the germline ends. Per germline, CDR1 SGHTA and CDR2 FQGTGA. This CDR3 is CASSLRGGATDTQYF. CDR3 in DNA: TGTGCCAGCAGCTTAAGAGGGGGGGCTACAGATACGCAGTATTTT.

The J gene is TRBJ1-3, the V gene TRBV5-1; unclear D gene. The V gene's germline CDR1 is SGHRS and CDR2 YFSETQ. The germline V and J ends were trimmed by 3 bases and 0 bases, with 10 bases remaining between them. The CDR3 contains 15 residues. Here the CDR3 reads CASSSFGDSGNTIYF. In nucleotides, the CDR3 is TGCGCCAGCAGCTCTTTCGGGGACTCTGGAAACACCATATATTTT.

This clone is deemed medium-sized. This sequence joins TRBV4-2 and TRBJ1-2; no clear D. The CDR3 totals 13 residues. The germline gives CDR1 LGHNA, CDR2 YNFKEQ. V lost 0 bases and J lost 8, with 10 bases in between. The DNA of the CDR3 is TGTGCCAGCAGCCAAGAGAACTTGGTCGGCTACACCTTC. Protein sequence: CASSQENLVGYTF.

The chain is built from TRBV30 and TRBJ1-6, with TRBD1 matching over 9 bases. With V trimmed by 3 bases and J by 8 bases, 5 bases remained unmatched. This CDR3 has 14 residues. The V gene's germline CDR1 is GTSNPN and CDR2 SVGIG (reference sequence). The CDR3 sequence: CAWRRDRVDSPLHF. DNA of the CDR3: TGTGCCTGGAGAAGGGACAGGGTCGATTCACCCCTCCACTTT.

The chain employs TRBV15 and TRBJ1-2; D perhaps matches TRBD1 (5 bases). Germline CDR1 reads LNHNV; CDR2 reads YYDKDF (reference sequence). The CDR3 is 18 amino acids. Trimming pared 8 bases from V and 7 bases from J, leaving 32 bases between. The CDR3 coding sequence is TGTGCCACCTCGGAGGGGCATTTCCAAGGCATTCAGGCGGGTGGCTACACCTTC. It encodes CATSEGHFQGIQAGGYTF. Together with reference TRBV15 and TRBJ1-2, the CDR3 gives the full variable domain: DAMVIQNPRYQVTQFGKPVTLSCSQTLNHNVMYWYQQKSSQAPKLLFHYYDKDFNNEADTPDNFQSRRPNTSFCFLDIRSPGLGDTAMYLCATSEGHFQGIQAGGYTFGSGTRLTVV.

This chain uses TRBV13 with TRBJ2-7; D is perhaps TRBD2 (6 bases). Trimming shortened V by 3 bases and J by 0 bases, and 12 bases separated the two germline ends. CDR3 length: 15 amino acids. The V gene's germline CDR1 is PRHDT and CDR2 FYEKMQ (reference sequence). CDR3 in amino acids: CASSLTGTRSYEQYF. As DNA, the CDR3 is TGTGCCAGCAGCTTGACGGGGACTCGCTCCTACGAGCAGTACTTC.

The chain couples TRBV10-3 to TRBJ1-2, with no clear D. Germline CDR1 is ENHRY and CDR2 is SYGVKD. The CDR3 has 14 residues. V was trimmed by 6 bases and J by 4 bases, leaving 15 bases between them. The CDR3 spells CAISPPDGGYGYTF. CDR3 in DNA: TGTGCCATCAGCCCCCCCGACGGTGGCTATGGCTACACCTTC.

The rearrangement uses TRBV19 and TRBJ1-1; TRBD1 is a possible D gene (5 bases). CDR3 length: 15 amino acids. CDR1 and CDR2 (germline): LNHDA, SQIVND (reference sequence). V was trimmed by 6 bases and J by 5 bases, leaving 19 bases between them. The CDR3 sequence is CASSLGAKIGTEAFF. The DNA of the CDR3 is TGTGCCAGTAGCTTAGGGGCTAAGATTGGGACTGAAGCTTTCTTT.

This clone has only one observation. The gene calls are TRBV18 and TRBJ1-1, with a possible D match to TRBD1 (5 bases). CDR1 is KGHSH and CDR2 is LQKENI in the germline V gene. V shed 2 bases and J shed 1 base, with 8 bases lying between them. The CDR3 is 14 amino acids. The CDR3 reads CASSPSGENTEAFF. CDR3 coding DNA: TGTGCCAGCTCACCATCGGGGGAGAACACTGAAGCTTTCTTT.

This chain links TRBV28 with TRBJ2-3; a weak D match, TRBD2 (6 bases). With 3 bases removed from V and 3 bases from J, the gap between germline ends came to 13 bases. The germline V gene encodes CDR1 MDHEN and CDR2 SYDVKM. The CDR3 is 15 amino acids. Here the CDR3 reads CASSFPARGTDTQYF. The CDR3 DNA sequence: TGTGCCAGCAGTTTTCCGGCGCGGGGTACAGATACGCAGTATTTT.

The rearrangement uses TRBV9 and TRBJ2-1, with D tentatively TRBD2 (6 bases). CDR1 and CDR2 from the germline V gene are SGDLS and YYNGEE. This CDR3 has 13 amino acids. Trimming pared 6 bases from V and 4 bases from J, leaving 11 bases between. The CDR3 bases are TGTGCCAGCACCCCCCGGGGGTACAATGAGCAGTTCTTC. Its protein is CASTPRGYNEQFF. Using reference TRBV9 and TRBJ2-1 for the parts outside the CDR3, the full variable domain is DSGVTQTPKHLITATGQRVTLRCSPRSGDLSVYWYQQSLDQGLQFLIQYYNGEERAKGNILERFSAQQFPDLHSELNLSSLELGDSALYFCASTPRGYNEQFFGPGTRLTVL.